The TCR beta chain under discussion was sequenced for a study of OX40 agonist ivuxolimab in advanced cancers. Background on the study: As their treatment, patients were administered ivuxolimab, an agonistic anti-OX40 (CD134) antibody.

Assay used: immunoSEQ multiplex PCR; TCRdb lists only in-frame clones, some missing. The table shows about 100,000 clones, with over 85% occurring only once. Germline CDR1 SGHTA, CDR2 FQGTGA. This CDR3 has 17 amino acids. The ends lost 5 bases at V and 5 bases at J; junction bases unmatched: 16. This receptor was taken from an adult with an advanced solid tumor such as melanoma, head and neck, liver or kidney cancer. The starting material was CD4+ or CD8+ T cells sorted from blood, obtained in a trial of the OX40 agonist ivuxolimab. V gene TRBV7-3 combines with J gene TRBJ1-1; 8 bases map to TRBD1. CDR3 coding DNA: TGTGCCAGCAGCCCAGGCGGACAGGGCGCCTTAAAGACTGAAGCTTTCTTT. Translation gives CASSPGGQGALKTEAFF. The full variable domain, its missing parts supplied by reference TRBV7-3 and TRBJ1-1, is GAGVSQTPSNKVTEKGKYVELRCDPISGHTALYWYRQSLGQGPEFLIYFQGTGAADDSGLPNDRFFAVRPEGSVSTLKIQRTERGDSAVYLCASSPGGQGALKTEAFFGQGTRLTVV.